Each of the 15 T cell receptor beta chains below was sequenced from the same sample in a study of blood T cells in healthy people across ages. A second PCR, run for roughly 6 to 11 cycles, used a sample-barcoded 5' primer plus a J-beta primer mix. MiXCR, applied by TCRdb to the 5' RACE reads, yields one record per CDR3 protein. Of about 1.4 million distinct CDR3 sequences in the sample, approximately 59% were seen once. Sequenced material: blood. The receptors shown here come from a man between 18 and 35 years old in good health.

Only a few counts were recorded for this clonotype. This rearrangement joins TRBV5-1 to TRBJ2-5, with D unclear. CDR3 length equals 16 residues. The V gene's germline CDR1 is SGHRS and CDR2 YFSETQ. The V and J ends lost 1 base and 11 bases respectively, with 24 bases between them. The CDR3 nucleotides read TGCGCCAGCAGCTTGAATCTCCCAGCGCACCAGGACGGGCAGTACTTC. This translates into CASSLNLPAHQDGQYF.

In this sample, this clonotype turned up a few times. The genes are TRBV9 and TRBJ2-7, with a tentative D call TRBD1 (6 bases). The CDR3 totals 14 residues. V gave up 0 bases and J gave up 0 bases, with 7 bases separating them. Germline CDR1 reads SGDLS; CDR2 reads YYNGEE. Written as DNA, the CDR3 is TGTGCCAGCAGCGTAGAGGGGGACTCCTACGAGCAGTACTTC. This encodes CASSVEGDSYEQYF. Full variable domain (outside the CDR3, taken from reference TRBV9 and TRBJ2-7): DSGVTQTPKHLITATGQRVTLRCSPRSGDLSVYWYQQSLDQGLQFLIQYYNGEERAKGNILERFSAQQFPDLHSELNLSSLELGDSALYFCASSVEGDSYEQYFGPGTRLTVT.

The rearrangement joins TRBV4-2 to TRBJ1-2; D not certain. The ends were cut back, 1 base at V and 4 bases at J, with 7 bases in the middle. The CDR3 loop spans 13 amino acids. Germline-derived CDR1 and CDR2 are LGHNA and YNFKEQ. This CDR3 reads CASSQAVSYGYTF. Written as DNA, the CDR3 is TGTGCCAGCAGCCAAGCCGTGTCCTATGGCTACACCTTC.

The chain carries TRBV7-9 and TRBJ2-3; possibly TRBD1 or TRBD2 for D (5 bases each). Trimming removed 9 bases at V and 2 bases at J, with 21 bases between. This CDR3 has 16 amino acids. Germline V lookup: CDR1 SEHNR, CDR2 FQNEAQ (reference sequence). CDR3 amino acids: CASRPSGRPHTDTQYF. In DNA, the CDR3 is TGTGCCAGTCGACCGTCGGGACGGCCACACACAGATACGCAGTATTTT.

This clonotype came up a few times. This chain connects TRBV7-9 to TRBJ2-3; TRBD2 aligns across 8 bases. The CDR3 loop spans 15 amino acids. Germline CDR1 is SEHNR and CDR2 is FQNEAQ (reference sequence). Unmatched junction bases numbered 4, after V lost 4 bases and J lost 1 base. The CDR3 bases are TGTGCCAGCAGCTCCCTTAGCGGGGGCACAGATACGCAGTATTTT. Amino acids: CASSSLSGGTDTQYF.

The rearrangement links TRBV25-1 to TRBJ2-7, with D possibly matching TRBD1 (6 bases). The CDR3 totals 16 residues. The ends were cut back, 3 bases at V and 4 bases at J, with 19 bases in the middle. Per germline, CDR1 MGHDK and CDR2 SYGVNS. In DNA form, the CDR3 reads TGTGCCAGCAGTGACAGGCCCAGGGGCACTAATTACGAGCAGTACTTC. Translating gives CASSDRPRGTNYEQYF.

The count of this clonotype is one. The rearrangement joins TRBV29-1 to TRBJ2-2, with 7 bases aligning to TRBD2. CDR1 and CDR2 (germline): SQVTM, ANQGSEA. The CDR3 length is 15 residues. V lost 0 bases and J lost 6; bases outside the gene matches: 7. This CDR3 is CSVEDNGLGSGELFF. As DNA, the CDR3 is TGCAGCGTTGAAGACAACGGACTAGGATCCGGGGAGCTGTTTTTT.

CDR3: CASKGGVGSYEQYF. The CDR3 DNA follows: TGCGCCAGCAAGGGAGGGGTTGGCTCCTACGAGCAGTACTTC. The chain uses TRBV4-3 and TRBJ2-7; TRBD2 agrees at 7 bases. V shed 7 bases and J 0 bases; nucleotides not matched to a gene: 6. Germline assignment: CDR1 LGHNA and CDR2 YSLEER. This CDR3 spans 14 amino acids.

The chain combines TRBV14 with TRBJ1-2; D is undetermined. Germline loops: CDR1 SGHDN, CDR2 FVKESK. The CDR3 runs 15 residues. V shed 8 bases and J shed 4 bases, with 20 bases lying between them. CDR3 coding DNA: TGTGCCAGCTCTGAGCCCCGAGGCCGCGTCTATGGCTACACCTTC. Protein product: CASSEPRGRVYGYTF.

The chain combines TRBV4-2 with TRBJ2-1; TRBD2 aligns across 10 bases. Germline CDR1 LGHNA, CDR2 YNFKEQ. This CDR3 has 16 amino acids. The V segment lost 1 base and the J segment 12 bases; nucleotides outside the gene matches: 12. CDR3 sequence (DNA): TGTGCCAGCAGCCAAGCCCAAGCGGGAGGGTCAGATACGCAGTTCTTC. This translates into CASSQAQAGGSDTQFF.

V and J are TRBV6-2 or TRBV6-3 and TRBJ2-2, with 8 bases identical to TRBD1. The length of the CDR3 is 14 residues. From germline, CDR1 is MNHEY and CDR2 SVGEGT. The V gene end was trimmed by 6 bases and the J gene end by 5 bases; junction bases not matched to a gene: 5. DNA for the CDR3: TGTGCCAGCAGATTAACAGGGGGTACCGGGGAGCTGTTTTTT. As protein: CASRLTGGTGELFF.

This CDR3 is CSARARTGGLYGYTF. The CDR3 DNA follows: TGCAGTGCTAGAGCTAGGACAGGGGGTCTATATGGCTACACCTTC. V is TRBV20-1 and J is TRBJ1-2, with 10 bases matching TRBD1. Germline V CDR1 and CDR2: DFQATT, SNEGSKA (reference sequence). V dropped 1 base and J dropped 5; count of bases not matched to a gene: 7. The CDR3 totals 15 residues.

This clonotype was counted a few times. The chain has TRBV4-1 and TRBJ2-7, with 7 bases fitting TRBD1. The J call may be faulty, since TRBJ2-5 better matches the DNA end. The CDR3 runs 14 residues. Looked up from germline, CDR1 is MGHRA and CDR2 is YSYEKL. CDR3 bases: TGCGCCAGCAGCCACCACGACAGGGTGAAGACCCAGTACTTC. Translation gives CASSHHDRVKTQYF.

The J gene is TRBJ1-2, the V gene TRBV7-2, with D unclear. The CDR3 loop spans 16 amino acids. Trimming pared 5 bases from V and 4 bases from J, leaving 20 bases between. Germline loops: CDR1 SGHTA, CDR2 FQGNSA. The DNA of the CDR3 is TGTGCCAGCAGCCACCGTGAACGAGGGCCCATCTATGGCTACACCTTC. Amino acid sequence: CASSHRERGPIYGYTF.

This chain uses TRBV4-1 with TRBJ1-3; D uncertain. CDR1 is MGHRA and CDR2 is YSYEKL in the germline V gene. The CDR3 contains 15 residues. Trimming removed 3 bases from V and 0 bases from J, with 9 bases in between. CDR3 coding DNA: TGCGCCAGCAGCCAGACCCCAAGCTCTGGAAACACCATATATTTT. Residues: CASSQTPSSGNTIYF.